The entry that follows covers one T cell receptor (beta chain) sequence. The clone's antigen remains unknown. No base-level quality is on record; no much larger clone is a single base apart. The data were obtained in a study of blood T cell repertoires in COVID-19 (dated by TCRdb to the early 2020s). At the level of the whole study: Samples covering the acute and convalescent phases of COVID-19 were provided by collaborators in the United States, Italy and Spain. Deeply sampled blood TCRbeta repertoires from subjects exposed to, actively infected with, or recovered from COVID-19 were included in the dataset. The sample metadata nearly always contained a de-identified subject ID, COVID-19 status, age in years and sex. A freely available public database, intended as a resource for researchers studying the immune response to SARS-CoV-2, is where the repertoires were released. Samples came from the ongoing ImmuneRACE study (first 160 participants) plus 1,254 subjects from 6 global collaborators. The material from the prospective study consisted of cDNA or gDNA derived from T cells, B-cell-depleted T cells, or PBMCs. Where HLA class I and class II types were available, the types were taken from metadata supplied by the sample provider, not from assay-based typing. The investigation overall reported the following: Clinical and demographic metadata were provided uncurated, with the amount varying by source and participant.

TCRbeta CDR3 regions were amplified from genomic DNA using the immunoSEQ Assay, a bias-controlled multiplex PCR. Per the original workflow: Nucleated cell counts per sample were estimated from amplification of reference gene primers within the assay. To quantify the absolute abundance of each unique TCRbeta CDR3 rearrangement, sequence reads were collapsed and filtered. For each sample, productive Simpson clonality was calculated as the square root of Simpson's diversity index over productive rearrangements. The immuneACCESS repertoire file appears here via TCRdb, limited to in-frame rearrangements. These files lack a portion of the clones; in checked studies, under half of the deficit traces to unresolved V genes, and the cause of the others is not known. That table gives V, J and clone size, and the DNA gave D and trimming. Across this sample there are about 140,000 clones, with approximately 88% seen only once. The biggest ten clones account for 0.75% to 0.95% of the sample.

The germline V gene provides CDR1 LGHNT and CDR2 FRNRAP. The CDR3 holds 14 amino acids from the cysteine to the phenylalanine. The read is trimmed to its CDR3 DNA, 42 bases read in frame from base 1. Trimming removed 5 bases from V and 3 bases from J; the gene matches leave 2 bases unexplained. Whole blood was collected in K2EDTA tubes by collaborating institutions according to the institutions' own protocols. For TCRbeta analysis, collaborators shipped samples in one of three forms: frozen whole blood, isolated PBMCs, or DNA extracted from either of those sample types. Recombination linked TRBV12-5 to TRBJ1-4, and 8 bases in between align with TRBD1. Sample: peripheral blood. The receptor was derived from a woman aged 50 to 65 with acute or convalescent COVID-19. The nucleotide sequence is TGTGCTAGTGGTACAGGGGGGGCTAATGAAAAACTGTTTTTT. Protein translation: CASGTGGANEKLFF.